A selection of T cell receptor beta chains follows, all from one sample in a study of T-cell memory formation after mild COVID-19. TCRdb used MiXCR to reprocess the 5' RACE reads, holding one entry per CDR3 protein. The sample shows 300,000 to 400,000 distinct CDR3 sequences, 13% to 15% of them seen only once. The material sequenced was PBMCs or a T cell subset sorted from them (not recorded which). Source of these receptors: a man younger than 30 who had mild COVID-19 (a few samples of this study predate the infection). Cell type and time point are not known. CDR3s include the opening cysteine and the closing phenylalanine or tryptophan. A D gene is named only where the DNA matches it firmly. Size is stated for part of the rows, as once, few or many counts, or as a class when the clone is expanded.

>TRBJ2-7|TRBV12-3/TRBV12-4|.|many|12
CASSPGTYEQYF
TGTGCCAGCAGCCCCGGGACTTACGAGCAGTACTTC
>TRBJ1-1|TRBV4-1|.|.|15
CASSQEGGLNTEAFF
TGCGCCAGCAGCCAAGAAGGGGGACTGAACACTGAAGCTTTCTTT
>TRBJ1-6|TRBV7-2|TRBD1|many|16
CASSSPPTGRNSPLHF
TGTGCCAGCAGCTCACCTCCGACAGGGAGGAATTCACCCCTCCACTTT
>TRBJ2-3|TRBV4-3|.|few|16
CASSQAWDGRTDTQYF
TGCGCCAGCAGCCAAGCCTGGGATGGTAGGACAGATACGCAGTATTTT
>TRBJ1-1|TRBV12-3/TRBV12-4|.|few|14
CASSYDRGTTEAFF
TGTGCCAGCAGTTATGACCGCGGAACGACTGAAGCTTTCTTT
>TRBJ1-2|TRBV20-1|.|.|14
CSAREQDQTYGYTF
TGCAGTGCTAGAGAGCAGGACCAGACATATGGCTACACCTTC
>TRBJ2-5|TRBV11-2|TRBD1|few|15
CASSSITGDRETQYF
TGTGCCAGCAGTTCGATTACCGGGGACAGGGAGACCCAGTACTTC
>TRBJ2-3|TRBV5-1|.|few|16
CASSLGLDPGTDTQYF
TGCGCCAGCAGCTTGGGTCTGGACCCTGGCACAGATACGCAGTATTTT
>TRBJ2-2|TRBV7-9|.|.|17
CASSSTAESGYTGELFF
TGTGCCAGCAGCTCTACCGCTGAATCGGGGTACACCGGGGAGCTGTTTTTT
>TRBJ2-5|TRBV25-1|TRBD2|many|15
CASSETSGGPKAQYF
TGTGCCAGCAGTGAAACTAGCGGGGGACCAAAGGCCCAGTACTTC
>TRBJ2-1|TRBV5-1|.|few|14
CASRAKTSYNEQFF
TGCGCCAGCAGAGCTAAGACCTCCTACAATGAGCAGTTCTTC
>TRBJ1-1|TRBV20-1|.|few|14
CSASRAGMNTEAFF
TGCAGTGCTTCCCGCGCGGGTATGAACACTGAAGCTTTCTTT
>TRBJ2-3|TRBV24-1|.|.|16
CATSDPPGVSTDTQYF
TGTGCCACCAGTGATCCGCCGGGAGTCAGCACAGATACGCAGTATTTT
>TRBJ2-3|TRBV7-9|.|few|11
CATREVDTQYF
TGTGCCACCAGAGAGGTGGATACGCAGTATTTT
>TRBJ1-1|TRBV15|.|few|13
CATGARVGTEAFF
TGTGCCACCGGCGCGCGGGTGGGCACTGAAGCTTTCTTT
>TRBJ2-3|TRBV7-3|TRBD2|.|17
CASSLGTSGGTTDTQYF
TGTGCCAGCAGCTTAGGGACTAGCGGGGGGACCACAGATACGCAGTATTTT
>TRBJ1-1|TRBV6-5|TRBD1|.|17
CASSRLPGGAGNTEAFF
TGTGCCAGCAGTAGACTTCCAGGGGGCGCAGGGAACACTGAAGCTTTCTTT
>TRBJ1-2|TRBV7-2|.|few|13
CASSLRQVVGYTF
TGTGCCAGCAGCTTACGCCAGGTGGTTGGCTACACCTTC
>TRBJ1-1|TRBV3-1|.|few|14
CASSQRKRDTEAFF
TGTGCCAGCAGCCAGAGGAAGAGGGACACTGAAGCTTTCTTT
>TRBJ2-1|TRBV9|.|.|16
CASSVGRGSIVPEQFF
TGTGCCAGCAGCGTAGGACGTGGCAGTATCGTCCCTGAGCAGTTCTTC
>TRBJ1-1|TRBV6-5|.|.|13
CASSNSANTEAFF
TGTGCCAGCAGTAACAGCGCGAACACTGAAGCTTTCTTT
>TRBJ2-3|TRBV5-1|.|.|15
CASSLQTGGADTQYF
TGCGCCAGCAGCTTGCAAACAGGAGGCGCAGATACGCAGTATTTT
>TRBJ1-2|TRBV7-9|.|.|15
CASSLVAGSPIGYTF
TGTGCCAGCAGCTTAGTCGCTGGGTCTCCTATAGGCTACACCTTC
>TRBJ2-3|TRBV29-1|.|few|15
CSVEVEGPGTDTQYF
TGCAGCGTTGAAGTGGAGGGGCCAGGCACAGATACGCAGTATTTT
>TRBJ1-3|TRBV12-3/TRBV12-4|.|.|14
CASSFAVSGNTIYF
TGTGCCAGCAGTTTTGCAGTCTCTGGAAACACCATATATTTT
>TRBJ2-7|TRBV9|.|.|14
CASSVAQSSYEQYF
TGTGCCAGCAGCGTAGCCCAGAGTTCCTACGAGCAGTACTTC
>TRBJ1-4|TRBV7-9|.|few|13
CASRVTTNEKLFF
TGTGCCAGCAGGGTTACAACTAATGAAAAACTGTTTTTT
>TRBJ2-1|TRBV5-1|TRBD2|.|16
CASSLVPSGGHNEQFF
TGCGCCAGCAGCTTGGTCCCTAGCGGGGGCCACAATGAGCAGTTCTTC
>TRBJ1-5|TRBV5-1|.|many|15
CASSYSPNSNQPQHF
TGCGCCAGCAGTTATTCTCCGAATAGCAATCAGCCCCAGCATTTT
>TRBJ2-1|TRBV2|.|few|11
CASSDVNEQFF
TGTGCCAGCAGTGACGTCAATGAGCAGTTCTTC
>TRBJ2-1|TRBV24-1|.|.|15
CATSDLRKKDAEQFF
TGTGCCACCAGTGATTTGAGGAAAAAGGACGCTGAGCAGTTCTTC
>TRBJ1-2|TRBV5-1|.|few|14
CASSLDRPYYGYTF
TGCGCCAGCAGCTTGGACAGGCCGTACTATGGCTACACCTTC
>TRBJ2-1|TRBV7-6|.|.|15
CASSRRPGLNNEQFF
TGTGCCAGCAGCCGCCGACCGGGACTCAACAATGAGCAGTTCTTC
>TRBJ1-6|TRBV7-2|.|.|13
CASSLTPAQPLHF
TGTGCCAGCAGCTTAACGCCTGCGCAACCCCTCCACTTT
>TRBJ1-1|TRBV4-3|.|.|13
CASSQDTNTEAFF
TGCGCCAGCAGCCAAGATACGAACACTGAAGCTTTCTTT
>TRBJ2-7|TRBV5-1|TRBD1|many|15
CASSLDRGISYEQYF
TGCGCCAGCAGCTTGGACAGGGGGATCTCCTACGAGCAGTACTTC
>TRBJ2-5|TRBV5-1|TRBD2|.|17
CASSATSSGGARETQYF
TGCGCCAGCAGCGCCACATCTAGCGGGGGGGCGAGAGAGACCCAGTACTTC
>TRBJ2-3|TRBV29-1|TRBD1|few|15
CSVDGGTGSADTQYF
TGCAGCGTTGATGGTGGGACAGGGAGTGCAGATACGCAGTATTTT
>TRBJ2-5|TRBV30|TRBD2|many|14
CAWSTGTSAETQYF
TGTGCCTGGAGTACCGGGACTAGCGCAGAGACCCAGTACTTC
>TRBJ2-4|TRBV7-2|TRBD2|many|19
CASSLALARGVLAKNIQYF
TGTGCCAGCAGCTTAGCCTTGGCGCGGGGGGTACTAGCCAAAAACATTCAGTACTTC
>TRBJ2-5|TRBV18|.|many|15
CASSPGSGLGETQYF
TGTGCCAGCTCACCAGGGTCGGGACTCGGAGAGACCCAGTACTTC
>TRBJ2-5|TRBV5-1|.|many|14
CASRPRHSQETQYF
TGCGCCAGCAGACCTAGACATAGCCAAGAGACCCAGTACTTC
>TRBJ2-1|TRBV7-3|TRBD1|few|15
CASSSGQGRYNEQFF
TGTGCCAGCAGCTCAGGACAGGGACGCTACAATGAGCAGTTCTTC
>TRBJ2-6|TRBV4-3|.|many|13
CASSLAGANVLTF
TGTGCCAGCAGCCTAGCTGGGGCCAACGTCCTGACTTTC
>TRBJ1-2|TRBV6-5|TRBD1|few|14
CASSYDQGVQSYTF
TGTGCCAGCAGTTACGATCAGGGGGTTCAAAGCTACACCTTC
>TRBJ2-1|TRBV29-1|.|.|11
CSVGAYNEQFF
TGCAGCGTTGGGGCCTACAATGAGCAGTTCTTC
>TRBJ2-1|TRBV6-5|.|.|14
CASSYAGSNNEQFF
TGTGCCAGCAGTTACGCGGGCTCTAATAATGAGCAGTTCTTC
>TRBJ1-1|TRBV6-5|TRBD1|few|14
CASSWTGKGTEAFF
TGTGCCAGCAGCTGGACAGGGAAGGGGACTGAAGCTTTCTTT